The 5 T cell receptor beta chains reported below all come from one sample, sequenced in a study of blood T cell repertoires in COVID-19. TCRdb's table, derived via immunoSEQ multiplex PCR, lists solely in-frame clones and lacks some. The sample consists of more than 95,000 clones, 79% of them appearing once. Sequenced: peripheral blood. These receptors originate from a middle-aged man with active or convalescent COVID-19.

The J gene is TRBJ1-4, the V gene TRBV6-6; D is ambiguous. The CDR3 length is 13 residues. Deletions cut 5 bases from V and 2 bases from J, with 6 bases between. The germline gives CDR1 MNHNY, CDR2 SVGAGI (reference sequence). In nucleotides, the CDR3 is TGTGCCAGCAGTCCCGGGACTAATGAAAAACTGTTTTTT. Translating gives CASSPGTNEKLFF.

The chain uses TRBV29-1 and TRBJ2-1, with D possibly TRBD2 on 7 matching bases. There are 12 residues in the CDR3. Germline-derived CDR1 and CDR2 are SQVTM and ANQGSEA. V lost 6 bases to trimming and J lost 10 bases, with 16 bases between them. The CDR3: CSVRRGPLEQFF. CDR3 bases: TGCAGCGTCCGGCGGGGGCCTCTGGAGCAGTTCTTC.

The V and J genes are TRBV3-1 (or the pseudogene TRBV3-2) and TRBJ1-2; the D gene is possibly TRBD1 (5 bases). V lost 0 bases and J lost 7, with 15 bases in between. CDR1 is LGHDT, CDR2 YNNKEL, per germline (reference sequence). CDR3 length: 15 residues. The CDR3 DNA reads TGTGCCAGCAGCCAAGATCCGGGGGGAGGTAGTGGCTACACCTTC. Residues: CASSQDPGGGSGYTF.

The chain uses TRBV28 and TRBJ1-2; D perhaps matches TRBD1 (5 bases). This CDR3 has 14 amino acids. Trimming took off 8 bases at V and 4 bases at J, with 17 bases between the two ends. Germline values: CDR1 MDHEN, CDR2 SYDVKM. This CDR3 is CASSQQGYGYGYTF. The CDR3 DNA is TGTGCCAGCTCCCAGCAGGGATACGGCTATGGCTACACCTTC.

In its sample, this clone was seen a few times. V and J are TRBV19 and TRBJ2-6; perhaps TRBD1 as D (5 bases). Trimming removed 9 bases at V and 4 bases at J, with 13 bases between. Looked up from germline, CDR1 is LNHDA and CDR2 is SQIVND (reference sequence). The CDR3 extends over 14 amino acids. CDR3 DNA sequence: TGTGCCAGCGAACCAGGGTACGGGGCCAACGTCCTGACTTTC. Translation gives CASEPGYGANVLTF.